The source of this T cell receptor beta chain is a study of cytomegalovirus exposure and HLA in healthy donors. Study-level findings and limits: Subsequent analysis of the 110 or so validation repertoires found a tendency for first-cohort TCR clusters to co-occur. Usually a TCR sequence was rare, but some public TCRs were found in many donors.

On this clone itself: Its antigen is not known.

The donors belonged to the approximately 120-subject validation cohort, separate from the roughly 650-subject first cohort. Using immunoSEQ multiplex PCR, the repertoire was profiled, and TCRdb retains in-frame clones only, with some absent. The data show 75,000 to 90,000 clones, approximately 95% seen once. The TCR sequence derives from a young man in good health and CMV-seropositive. The sequencing sample was made of PBMCs.

CDR3: CASSIDRAAGNTIYF. For the CDR3, the DNA is TGCGCCAGCAGCATCGACAGGGCCGCTGGAAACACCATATATTTT. This chain uses TRBV5-1 with TRBJ1-3, with TRBD1 identical over 7 bases. From germline, CDR1 is SGHRS and CDR2 YFSETQ. The CDR3 runs to 15 residues. V shed 4 bases, J shed 2 bases, and the junction held 6 bases outside the gene matches.